This T cell receptor beta chain was retrieved from a study of naive and memory T cell subsets. CDR1 is SGHAT and CDR2 is FQDESV in the germline V gene (reference sequence). Deletions cut 3 bases from V and 7 bases from J, with 9 bases between. This CDR3 has 13 residues. Study findings and constraints: The RNA method is potentially sensitive to activation and differentiation changes.

This clonotype was detected only a few times. Antigen specificity is unknown. Amplification of ligated cDNA took four PCR rounds with SP2 and nested alpha and beta constant primers. Reverse transcription of blood and skin TCR RNA was primed at alpha and beta constant regions. One entry per CDR3 protein results from TCRdb running MiXCR on the 5' RACE reads. The sample yields 55,000 to 65,000 distinct CDR3 sequences, 8% seen once. The library had UMIs added by 3' ligation of an oligonucleotide to TCR cDNA. Whole-blood samples were 2.5 to 3 ml of peripheral blood from healthy adult volunteers. Unsorted total RNA, roughly 1 to 1000 ng, was DNase treated before reverse transcription.

The chain is built from TRBV11-1 and TRBJ2-2, with D hard to call. The TCR comes from a female donor in good health. The CDR3 protein is CASSFEGIGELFF. In DNA, the CDR3 is TGTGCCAGCAGCTTCGAAGGGATCGGGGAGCTGTTTTTT.